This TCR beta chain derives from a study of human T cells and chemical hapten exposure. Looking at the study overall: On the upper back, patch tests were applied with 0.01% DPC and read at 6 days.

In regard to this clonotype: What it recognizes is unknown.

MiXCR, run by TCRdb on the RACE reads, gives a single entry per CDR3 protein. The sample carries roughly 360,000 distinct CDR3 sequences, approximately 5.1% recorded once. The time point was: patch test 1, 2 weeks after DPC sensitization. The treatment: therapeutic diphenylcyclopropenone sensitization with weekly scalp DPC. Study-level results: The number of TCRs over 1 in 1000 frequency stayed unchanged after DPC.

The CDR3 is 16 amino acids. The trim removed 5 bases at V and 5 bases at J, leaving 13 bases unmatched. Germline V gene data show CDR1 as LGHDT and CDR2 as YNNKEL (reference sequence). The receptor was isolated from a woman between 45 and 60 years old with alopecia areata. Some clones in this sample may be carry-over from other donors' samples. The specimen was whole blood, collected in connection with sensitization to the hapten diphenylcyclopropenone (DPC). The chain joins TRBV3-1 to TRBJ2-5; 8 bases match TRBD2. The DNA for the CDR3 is TGTGCCAGCAGCGGACTACTAGCGGTCGGAGTGGAGACCCAGTACTTC. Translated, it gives CASSGLLAVGVETQYF.